The TCR beta chain under discussion was sequenced for a study of graft-versus-host responses after intestinal transplantation. Study context: Multivisceral, liver-intestinal, or isolated intestinal transplants were performed in recipients. Anti-thymocyte globulin served as induction for all recipients, who then took tacrolimus and steroids for three to four years.

Trimming took off 5 bases at V and 2 bases at J, with 10 bases between the two ends. Per germline, CDR1 MDHEN and CDR2 SYDVKM. This CDR3 is built from 13 residues. Whole-study results and caveats: Recipient marrow held GvH clones, some first seen in ileum or blood.

Sequencing used immunoSEQ multiplex PCR; TCRdb keeps in-frame clones, though not all of them. The data contain about 92,000 clones, 75% to 95% of them singletons. With respect to this clone: Its antigen is still unknown.

The chain links TRBV28 to TRBJ2-7; D gene unclear. The sequence derives from a human donor who received an intestinal transplant. The material sequenced was unstimulated CD8+ T cells sorted from spleen or lymph node cells, taken before intestinal transplant. The CDR3 reads CASSPTGPYEQYF. CDR3 nucleotides: TGTGCCAGCAGTCCTACTGGTCCCTACGAGCAGTACTTC.